Listed here are 17 T cell receptor beta chains from one sample, sequenced in a study of T cell responses to AZD1222 COVID-19 vaccine. Only in-frame clones appear in the TCRdb table, and some are missing; sequencing was by immunoSEQ multiplex PCR. Among around 220,000 clones, about 95% were seen once, and the ten largest hold over 1.5%. Sequences were derived from peripheral blood, sampled 28 days after the second dose of the MenACWY control vaccine. All receptors derive from an adult who received the MenACWY meningococcal vaccine as a control.

The rearrangement joins TRBV19 to TRBJ1-2, with D unclear. The CDR3 has 13 amino acids. Germline V gives CDR1 LNHDA, CDR2 SQIVND (reference sequence). V was trimmed by 6 bases and J by 4 bases, leaving 12 bases between them. CDR3: CASRRELLYGYTF. Here the CDR3 DNA reads TGTGCCAGTAGGAGAGAGCTGCTCTATGGCTACACCTTC.

This clone has a handful of counts. V is TRBV3-1 (or the pseudogene TRBV3-2) and J is TRBJ2-1; D gene uncertain. Germline CDR1 and CDR2: LGHDT and YNNKEL (reference sequence). This CDR3 has 15 amino acids. Trimming removed 0 bases at V and 2 bases at J, with 8 bases between. The CDR3 spells CASSQDVVTYNEQFF. The CDR3 DNA reads TGTGCCAGCAGCCAAGACGTAGTTACCTACAATGAGCAGTTCTTC.

The chain links TRBV9 to TRBJ1-2; D is uncertain. The germline V and J ends were trimmed by 3 bases and 3 bases, with 12 bases remaining between them. CDR3 length equals 14 residues. Looked up from germline, CDR1 is SGDLS and CDR2 is YYNGEE. In DNA form, the CDR3 reads TGTGCCAGCAGCGGAGGAGGCGGTTACTATGGCTACACCTTC. Translating it yields CASSGGGGYYGYTF.

For the CDR3, the DNA is TGTGCCACCAGTGTCCCCCACGAGTATTCACCCCTCCACTTT. Encoded protein: CATSVPHEYSPLHF. The chain joins TRBV24-1 to TRBJ1-6, with D unresolved. Germline CDR1 is KGHDR and CDR2 is SFDVKD. Trimming stripped 5 bases from V and 8 bases from J, with 12 bases between. The CDR3 is 14 amino acids.

This chain connects TRBV5-4 to TRBJ2-2; 9 bases map to TRBD2. The V gene's germline CDR1 is SGHNT and CDR2 YYREEE (reference sequence). This CDR3 is 17 amino acids long. J was trimmed by 1 base and V by 4 bases; bases with no gene match: 8. The CDR3 bases are TGTGCCAGCAGCCCGGGGACTAGCCTAATGAACACCGGGGAGCTGTTTTTT. Translation gives CASSPGTSLMNTGELFF.

The rearrangement uses TRBV7-8 and TRBJ2-7, with 7 bases lining up with TRBD1. Trimming removed 7 bases from V and 13 bases from J; junction bases left unmatched: 10. Germline lookup yields CDR1 SGHVS and CDR2 FQNEAQ. The CDR3 contains 11 residues. CDR3 in DNA: TGTGCCAGCACCCGACGGGACAGCTTTTACTTC. Its translation is CASTRRDSFYF.

This chain links TRBV14 with TRBJ2-1; TRBD1 agrees at 11 bases. This CDR3 is built from 14 residues. CDR1 and CDR2 (germline): SGHDN, FVKESK. Trimming cost V 4 bases and J 8 bases; bases outside gene matches: 4. CDR3 protein: CASSRWTGGDEQFF. The CDR3, as DNA: TGTGCCAGCAGCCGATGGACAGGGGGCGATGAGCAGTTCTTC.

The CDR3: CASSATRGPQFYEQYF. CDR3 DNA: TGCGCCAGCAGTGCAACCCGGGGGCCTCAATTCTACGAGCAGTACTTC. The chain links TRBV10-1 to TRBJ2-7, with D perhaps matching TRBD1 or TRBD2 (6 bases each). The germline gives CDR1 WNHNN, CDR2 SYGVQD (reference sequence). The CDR3 loop spans 16 amino acids. The V end lost 4 bases, the J end lost 3 bases, and 19 bases lay between the germline ends.

V usage is TRBV24-1 and J usage is TRBJ1-4; D call uncertain. With 2 bases removed from V and 5 bases from J, the gap between germline ends came to 2 bases. The germline V gene has CDR1 KGHDR and CDR2 SFDVKD. The CDR3 covers 12 residues. The CDR3 is CATSDSNEKLFF. In nucleotides, the CDR3 is TGTGCCACCAGTGATTCGAATGAAAAACTGTTTTTT.

The CDR3 protein is CASSQKWSMNSANTGELFF. DNA of the CDR3: TGTGCCAGCAGCCAAAAGTGGAGCATGAATTCCGCGAACACCGGGGAGCTGTTTTTT. The chain joins TRBV3-1 (or the pseudogene TRBV3-2) to TRBJ2-2, with D unresolved. The V end was cut by 2 bases, the J end by 0 bases, with 19 bases between. The CDR3 sequence is 19 residues long. The germline V gene has CDR1 LGHDT and CDR2 YNNKEL (reference sequence).

This chain joins TRBV5-6 and TRBJ1-6; D perhaps matches TRBD1 (5 bases). CDR1 and CDR2 (germline): SGHDT, YYEEEE. Trimming stripped 4 bases from V and 2 bases from J, with 19 bases between. The CDR3 length is 18 residues. CDR3 region: CASSGRLLEGTYNSPLHF. The CDR3 nucleotides read TGTGCCAGCAGCGGCCGCTTGCTCGAGGGGACCTATAATTCACCCCTCCACTTT.

The chain couples TRBV27 to TRBJ1-1; D gene unclear. Germline V lookup: CDR1 MNHEY, CDR2 SMNVEV (reference sequence). This CDR3 comprises 15 residues. Trimming stripped 7 bases from V and 1 base from J, with 16 bases between. CDR3 protein: CASTNSRSGNTEAFF. The CDR3 region has the DNA TGTGCCAGCACAAATAGCCGGTCGGGGAACACTGAAGCTTTCTTT.

The rearrangement uses TRBV18 and TRBJ1-1; 10 bases match TRBD1. Germline CDR1 KGHSH, CDR2 LQKENI. The CDR3 is made up of 15 amino acids. With 8 bases clipped from V and 3 bases from J, the junction kept 9 bases outside the gene matches. The CDR3 coding sequence is TGTGCCAGCCGCGACAGGGGGCAACAGGACACTGAAGCTTTCTTT. This encodes CASRDRGQQDTEAFF.

This clone appeared once. V and J are TRBV28 and TRBJ1-2; D might be TRBD1 (6 bases). CDR3 length: 14 residues. Germline CDR1 MDHEN, CDR2 SYDVKM. V lost 0 bases and J 2 bases, leaving 7 bases between the germline ends. CDR3 bases: TGTGCCAGCAGTTTATGGACAGGAAACTATGGCTACACCTTC. Its translation is CASSLWTGNYGYTF.

The DNA for the CDR3 is TGCAGCGTTAAACGACAGGGTGCGACTGGAAACACCATATATTTT. Translating it yields CSVKRQGATGNTIYF. This sequence joins TRBV29-1 and TRBJ1-3, with 7 bases that match TRBD1. Losses at the gene ends were 5 bases for V and 2 bases for J; bases not matched to a gene: 9. There are 15 residues in the CDR3. CDR1 SQVTM and CDR2 ANQGSEA come from the germline V gene.

DNA for the CDR3: TGTGCCAGCAGTCTGACAACCTCATACGAGCAGTACTTC. Amino acid sequence: CASSLTTSYEQYF. This chain links TRBV28 with TRBJ2-7; D remains ambiguous. V lost 5 bases to trimming and J lost 4 bases, with 12 bases between them. CDR1 is MDHEN and CDR2 is SYDVKM in the germline V gene. CDR3 size: 13 residues.

CDR3 protein: CASREDGGARKLFF. DNA for the CDR3: TGTGCCAGCAGAGAGGACGGTGGGGCCAGGAAGCTGTTTTTT. The chain couples TRBV6-5 to TRBJ2-2, with D possibly matching TRBD1 (5 bases). The CDR3 has 14 residues. In germline, CDR1 is MNHEY, CDR2 SVGAGI. Between the trimmed V and J ends, which lost 6 bases and 12 bases, there was a span of 20 bases.